The 28 T cell receptor beta chains listed next were all sequenced from one sample in a study of T cell responses to AZD1222 COVID-19 vaccine (TCRdb year 2021). The time point label here, explained by the study, means: about 28 days (+/-7) after the second vaccine dose. The library was produced with the immunoSEQ multiplex PCR assay. Held by TCRdb, this immuneACCESS table contains in-frame sequences only and omits some clones. Under half of the omission traces to an unresolved V gene where checked; the cause of the rest is unknown. The sample table lists over 150,000 clones, around 90% of them with a count of one. The ten largest clones represent 0.95% to 1.1% of the sample. Sequences were derived from peripheral blood, sampled 28 days after the second AZD1222 dose. The source is an adult who received the AZD1222 COVID-19 vaccine.

The V gene is TRBV27, the J gene TRBJ1-5, with D perhaps TRBD1 (5 bases). Germline V gives CDR1 MNHEY, CDR2 SMNVEV (reference sequence). The CDR3 totals 13 residues. Trimming took off 10 bases at V and 3 bases at J, with 13 bases between the two ends. The CDR3 reads CATQGGNNQPQHF. The CDR3 DNA sequence: TGTGCCACCCAGGGAGGCAACAATCAGCCCCAGCATTTT.

V is TRBV4-2 and J is TRBJ2-2; no reliable D call. CDR3 size: 14 residues. V gave up 4 bases and J gave up 4 bases, with 10 bases separating them. Germline values: CDR1 LGHNA, CDR2 YNFKEQ. CDR3 amino acids: CASSPFGITGELFF. In DNA, the CDR3 is TGTGCCAGCAGCCCCTTCGGTATCACCGGGGAGCTGTTTTTT.

The J gene is TRBJ1-1, the V gene TRBV19, with D hard to call. Trimming removed 6 bases at V and 1 base at J, with 18 bases between. The V gene's germline CDR1 is LNHDA and CDR2 SQIVND (reference sequence). This CDR3 is built from 16 residues. As DNA, the CDR3 is TGTGCCAGTAGCACCCATACCGGCACAGCGAACACTGAAGCTTTCTTT. This translates into CASSTHTGTANTEAFF.

This chain links TRBV5-1 with TRBJ1-4, with TRBD1 matching over 7 bases. The CDR3 loop spans 18 amino acids. Germline CDR1 SGHRS, CDR2 YFSETQ. The junction had 17 bases not matched to a gene; V was cut back by 3 bases and J by 6 bases. The CDR3 nucleotides are TGCGCCAGCAGCTCCTCCGGGACAGAGGCTATTTGGGATGAAAAACTGTTTTTT. Translation gives CASSSSGTEAIWDEKLFF.

The chain carries TRBV11-2 and TRBJ1-1; no firm D call. Trimming left V 5 bases short and J 2 bases short, with 18 bases between. Germline lookup yields CDR1 SGHAT and CDR2 FQNNGV. The CDR3 has 16 residues. CDR3 in DNA: TGTGCCAGCAGCCAAGCGGGATCTAACGATAACACTGAAGCTTTCTTT. This sequence encodes CASSQAGSNDNTEAFF. The complete variable domain, with remaining parts taken from reference TRBV11-2 and TRBJ1-1, reads EAGVAQSPRYKIIEKRQSVAFWCNPISGHATLYWYQQILGQGPKLLIQFQNNGVVDDSQLPKDRFSAERLKGVDSTLKIQPAKLEDSAVYLCASSQAGSNDNTEAFFGQGTRLTVV.

V and J are TRBV18 and TRBJ1-1, with 7 nucleotides matching TRBD1. Trimming took 2 bases from V and 3 from J; bases not matched to a gene: 12. Germline assignment: CDR1 KGHSH and CDR2 LQKENI. CDR3 size: 17 residues. CDR3 coding DNA: TGTGCCAGCTCACCATTGATGGGACAGCGTCGTGACACTGAAGCTTTCTTT. This encodes CASSPLMGQRRDTEAFF.

This clone was picked up one time. The V call is TRBV7-2, the J call TRBJ2-5; D is unclear. Trimming removed 5 bases from V and 2 bases from J, with 12 bases in between. The CDR3 has 14 amino acids. CDR1 SGHTA and CDR2 FQGNSA come from the germline V gene. The CDR3: CASSRSGPQETQYF. The CDR3 coding sequence is TGTGCCAGCAGCCGTTCCGGGCCACAAGAGACCCAGTACTTC. The whole variable domain, remainder taken from reference TRBV7-2 and TRBJ2-5, is GAGVSQSPSNKVTEKGKDVELRCDPISGHTALYWYRQSLGQGLEFLIYFQGNSAPDKSGLPSDRFSAERTGGSVSTLTIQRTQQEDSAVYLCASSRSGPQETQYFGPGTRLLVL.

This chain connects TRBV3-1 (or the pseudogene TRBV3-2) to TRBJ1-6, with TRBD1 identical over 7 bases. Germline trimming cut 7 bases from V and 10 bases from J; bases unmatched to any gene: 10. The germline V gene encodes CDR1 LGHDT and CDR2 YNNKEL (reference sequence). The CDR3 loop spans 14 amino acids. The CDR3 DNA reads as TGTGCCAGCACCCAGCAGGGGGGAGGCTCACCCCTCCACTTT. It is translated as CASTQQGGGSPLHF.

This rearrangement joins TRBV9 to TRBJ1-2; D is unclear. Looked up from germline, CDR1 is SGDLS and CDR2 is YYNGEE. The CDR3 is 14 amino acids. Between the trimmed V and J ends, which lost 0 bases and 4 bases, there was a span of 10 bases. The CDR3 region is CASSVGVDLYGYTF. The CDR3 nucleotides read TGTGCCAGCAGCGTAGGGGTGGACCTCTATGGCTACACCTTC.

This clone occurred once. An end of the junction does not agree with germline; a read error may underlie this. This chain links TRBV27 with TRBJ2-7, with D maybe TRBD2 (7 bases). This CDR3 is 14 amino acids long. The germline V gene encodes CDR1 MNHEY and CDR2 SMNVEV (reference sequence). The CDR3 sequence is CASSWGGHTYGQYF. CDR3 coding DNA: TGTGCCAGCAGTTGGGGGGGACACACCTACGGGCAGTACTTC.

This sequence joins TRBV19 and TRBJ1-6, with a tentative D call TRBD1 (5 bases). CDR1 is LNHDA, CDR2 SQIVND, per germline (reference sequence). The CDR3 is made up of 15 amino acids. The germline V and J ends were trimmed by 6 bases and 9 bases, with 18 bases remaining between them. The CDR3 loop reads CASRSLGAGGSPLHF. CDR3 coding DNA: TGTGCCAGTAGGTCCCTTGGGGCAGGAGGTTCACCCCTCCACTTT.

This chain links TRBV29-1 with TRBJ1-1; 7 bases fit TRBD1. The CDR3 runs to 13 residues. Germline-derived CDR1 and CDR2 are SQVTM and ANQGSEA. Trimming at V came to 7 bases and at J to 2 bases, leaving 7 bases not matched to a gene. The DNA for the CDR3 is TGCAGCGCCCCTGGACAGGTCAACACTGAAGCTTTCTTT. Translating gives CSAPGQVNTEAFF. Drawing the rest from reference TRBV29-1 and TRBJ1-1, the complete variable domain is SAVISQKPSRDICQRGTSLTIQCQVDSQVTMMFWYRQQPGQSLTLIATANQGSEATYESGFVIDKFPISRPNLTFSTLTVSNMSPEDSSIYLCSAPGQVNTEAFFGQGTRLTVV.

This clone was counted only a few times. This chain connects TRBV6-1 to TRBJ1-3; no firm D call. V gave up 0 bases and J gave up 4 bases, with 1 base separating them. Germline CDR1 MNHNS, CDR2 SASEGT. This CDR3 is built from 12 residues. The CDR3 nucleotides are TGTGCCAGCAGTGAAGCCGGAAACACCATATATTTT. Amino acid sequence: CASSEAGNTIYF.

This clone showed up just once. The rearrangement uses TRBV30 and TRBJ1-6; maybe TRBD1 (5 bases). V gave up 3 bases and J gave up 7 bases, with 16 bases separating them. Germline assignment: CDR1 GTSNPN and CDR2 SVGIG (reference sequence). This CDR3 comprises 15 residues. CDR3 loop: CAWSISGRRNSPLHF. In nucleotides, the CDR3 is TGTGCCTGGAGCATATCGGGACGGAGAAATTCACCCCTCCACTTT.

This chain uses TRBV23-1 with TRBJ1-2; 7 nucleotides line up with TRBD1. TRBV23-1 is sorted into the ORF group, with uncertain function. The J segment lost 4 bases and the V segment lost 6 bases, leaving 8 bases of the junction unmatched. The length of the CDR3 is 14 residues. CDR3 coding DNA: TGCGCCAGCAGGACTGACAGGGCGGGCTATGGCTACACCTTC. It translates to CASRTDRAGYGYTF.

The chain is built from TRBV20-1 and TRBJ2-2; weak D call: TRBD2 (6 bases). V was cut by 6 bases and J by 7 bases, with 9 bases left in between. Germline CDR1 DFQATT, CDR2 SNEGSKA (reference sequence). The CDR3 loop spans 11 amino acids. CDR3 bases: TGCAGTGCCCCGGAGGGCGGGGAGCTGTTTTTT. The encoded protein is CSAPEGGELFF.

This clone has just a few counts. V is TRBV21-1 and J is TRBJ1-3; the table calls TRBD1, which could not be checked here. TRBV21-1 is flagged as a pseudogene. The CDR3 spans 18 residues. The CDR3 protein is CASTQKADRAFSGNTIYF. CDR3 bases: TGTGCCAGCACCCAAAAGGCCGACAGGGCCTTCTCTGGAAACACCATATATTTT.

The CDR3 is CASSYLGPLKEAFF. CDR3 sequence (DNA): TGTGCCAGCAGTTACTTAGGGCCCCTCAAAGAAGCTTTCTTT. The chain joins TRBV6-2 or TRBV6-3 to TRBJ1-1; D unresolved. The CDR3 is 14 amino acids. V was pared by 1 base and J by 8 bases, with 14 bases between. Germline assignment: CDR1 MNHEY and CDR2 SVGEGT.

This rearrangement joins TRBV7-8 to TRBJ1-5, with no clear D. There are 16 residues in the CDR3. CDR1 is SGHVS and CDR2 is FQNEAQ in the germline V gene. V shed 0 bases and J shed 3 bases, with 12 bases lying between them. CDR3 nucleotide sequence: TGTGCCAGCAGCTTAGCGTTCATGGGGTCCAATCAGCCCCAGCATTTT. It codes for CASSLAFMGSNQPQHF.

The V gene is TRBV7-8, the J gene TRBJ1-5; no firm D call. Germline lookup yields CDR1 SGHVS and CDR2 FQNEAQ. Between the trimmed V and J ends, which lost 0 bases and 5 bases, there was a span of 11 bases. This CDR3 spans 15 amino acids. CDR3 bases: TGTGCCAGCAGCTTAGCGCGGGTAGGAGATCAGCCCCAGCATTTT. This codes for CASSLARVGDQPQHF.

The rearrangement joins TRBV4-1 to TRBJ1-2; TRBD1 matches 7 bases. Germline CDR1 is MGHRA and CDR2 is YSYEKL. Unmatched junction bases numbered 9, after V lost 1 base and J lost 7 bases. The CDR3 runs 15 residues. The CDR3 DNA sequence: TGCGCCAGCAGCCAAGTACAGGGGCCGACGAGTGGCTACACCTTC. This codes for CASSQVQGPTSGYTF.

CDR3 DNA: TGTGCCACGCCGACTCATGGCTACACCTTC. This encodes CATPTHGYTF. V gene TRBV10-3 combines with J gene TRBJ1-2; no reliable D call. In germline, CDR1 is ENHRY, CDR2 SYGVKD. The CDR3 length is 10 residues. Trimming stripped 10 bases from V and 6 bases from J, with 9 bases between.

The rearrangement links TRBV13 to TRBJ2-3; 11 positions agree with TRBD2. The CDR3 sequence is 14 residues long. Germline V lookup: CDR1 PRHDT, CDR2 FYEKMQ (reference sequence). Trimming at V came to 7 bases and at J to 1 base, leaving 1 base not matched to a gene. CDR3 sequence (DNA): TGTGCCAGCACACTAGCGGGGGGCACAGATACGCAGTATTTT. Protein: CASTLAGGTDTQYF.

J is TRBJ1-4 and V is TRBV2, with a possible D match to TRBD1 (6 bases). Germline CDR1 reads SNHLY; CDR2 reads FYNNEI. This CDR3 comprises 14 residues. V lost 6 bases and J lost 3, with 11 bases in between. The CDR3 sequence: CASRPDSSNEKLFF. The CDR3 bases are TGTGCCAGCAGGCCGGACAGTTCTAATGAAAAACTGTTTTTT.

The rearrangement links TRBV19 to TRBJ1-4, with 7 bases aligning to TRBD1. CDR1 is LNHDA and CDR2 is SQIVND in the germline V gene (reference sequence). The CDR3 is 15 amino acids. V lost 4 bases to trimming and J lost 8 bases; unmatched junction nucleotides: 10. The CDR3, as DNA: TGTGCCAGTAGTAGCTTCCAGGGGGAACGGGAAAAACTGTTTTTT. Protein sequence: CASSSFQGEREKLFF.

The rearrangement joins TRBV3-1 (or the pseudogene TRBV3-2) to TRBJ2-6; D may be TRBD1 (5 bases). Trimming cost V 3 bases and J 0 bases, with 18 bases left between them. The CDR3 loop spans 19 amino acids. Per the germline V gene, CDR1 is LGHDT and CDR2 is YNNKEL (reference sequence). The CDR3, as DNA: TGTGCCAGCAGCCAGGATCTGCTCAGGGAACTCTCTGGGGCCAACGTCCTGACTTTC. Translated: CASSQDLLRELSGANVLTF.

This clone is a singleton in its sample. The V call is TRBV7-7, the J call TRBJ2-1; 9 bases line up with TRBD1. The CDR3 is 15 residues long. After removal of 1 base from V and 6 bases from J, the junction contained 4 bases not matched to a gene. Germline V gene data show CDR1 as SSHAT and CDR2 as FNYEAQ (reference sequence). DNA of the CDR3: TGTGCCAGCAGCTTAGGACAGGGGGATTTCAATGAGCAGTTCTTC. Its translation is CASSLGQGDFNEQFF.

The chain recombines TRBV5-1 with TRBJ2-7, with D possibly being TRBD1 (6 bases). Deletions cut 4 bases from V and 1 base from J, with 15 bases between. The CDR3 runs 15 residues. Germline-derived CDR1 and CDR2 are SGHRS and YFSETQ. CDR3 in DNA: TGCGCCAGCAGCCCACACGACAGGTCTTCCTACGAGCAGTACTTC. Translation: CASSPHDRSSYEQYF.